This T cell receptor beta chain is drawn from a study of identifying expanded T cells in peripheral blood. Study-level results: Across healthy donors, higher total template counts meant significantly greater approximately two-week count variance.

Produced via immunoSEQ multiplex PCR; TCRdb's table is partial and in-frame only. The sample shows approximately 59,000 clones, about 92% of them seen only once. V lost 5 bases and J lost 6; bases outside the gene matches: 14. The CDR3 runs 16 residues. In germline, CDR1 is SGDLS, CDR2 YYNGEE. This clone was counted a few times. The target antigen is unknown. The chain is built from TRBV9 and TRBJ2-1; 7 nucleotides agree with TRBD2. Sequencing was performed on blood. The source is a person between 18 and 75 years old in good health. CDR3 region: CASSGRSGGEGNEQFF. CDR3 in DNA: TGTGCCAGCAGTGGTCGTAGCGGAGGGGAGGGCAATGAGCAGTTCTTC.